This T cell receptor (beta chain) stems from a study of PD-L1 blockade in urothelial cancer. For the study at large: Blood samples had a median of approximately 150,000 T cells, 80,000 to 85,000 unique TCRs, and clonality roughly 0.074.

The time point was: pretreatment peripheral blood. The study enrolled patients with locally advanced or metastatic urothelial carcinoma. The CDR3 loop spans 14 amino acids. Trimming shortened V by 2 bases and J by 2 bases, and 11 bases separated the two germline ends. The germline V gene encodes CDR1 SGDLS and CDR2 YYNGEE. Each PCR contained spiked-in synthetic TCR analog templates. The table came from immunoSEQ multiplex PCR; TCRdb's copy has only in-frame clones and leaves some out. In the table there are tens of thousands of clones, around 85% of which are singletons. Sequenced here: PBMCs, sampled around atezolizumab (anti-PD-L1) treatment. This chain uses TRBV9 with TRBJ2-7; maybe TRBD2 (6 bases). The receptor was derived from a man between 35 and 55 years old with urothelial cancer. The CDR3 here is CASSVGTEPYEQYF. The CDR3 DNA follows: TGTGCCAGCAGCGTCGGGACTGAACCCTACGAGCAGTACTTC. The variable domain in full, with the rest retrieved from reference TRBV9 and TRBJ2-7, is DSGVTQTPKHLITATGQRVTLRCSPRSGDLSVYWYQQSLDQGLQFLIQYYNGEERAKGNILERFSAQQFPDLHSELNLSSLELGDSALYFCASSVGTEPYEQYFGPGTRLTVT.